The 25 T cell receptor beta chains given below trace back to one sample, sequenced in a study of shared clonotypes between healthy human individuals. Using immunoSEQ multiplex PCR, the repertoire was profiled, and TCRdb retains in-frame clones only, with some absent. The sample has over a million clones; approximately 78% are singletons. The sample was memory CD4+ T cells from PBMCs. Subset given: CD45RA-negative fraction. Every receptor here comes from a man aged 18-30 years in good health. Some clones in this sample may be carry-over from other donors' samples.

This chain links TRBV7-6 with TRBJ1-2; D is undetermined. There are 14 residues in the CDR3. V lost 1 base, J lost 0 bases, and 6 bases lay in between. Germline-derived CDR1 and CDR2 are SGHVS and FNYEAQ. This CDR3 reads CASSLGRANYGYTF. As DNA, the CDR3 is TGTGCCAGCAGCTTAGGGAGAGCTAACTATGGCTACACCTTC. Full variable domain (rest looked up from reference TRBV7-6 and TRBJ1-2): GAGVSQSPRYKVTKRGQDVALRCDPISGHVSLYWYRQALGQGPEFLTYFNYEAQQDKSGLPNDRFSAERPEGSISTLTIQRTEQRDSAMYRCASSLGRANYGYTFGSGTRLTVV.

The chain carries TRBV27 and TRBJ2-3; a possible D gene is TRBD2 (6 bases). CDR3 length: 15 amino acids. V was clipped by 2 bases and J by 0 bases, with 9 bases between them. Germline V CDR1 and CDR2: MNHEY, SMNVEV (reference sequence). The CDR3: CASSLEGLSTDTQYF. The CDR3 DNA is TGTGCCAGCAGTTTAGAGGGACTTAGCACAGATACGCAGTATTTT.

This clone was seen repeatedly, ten times or more. The J gene is TRBJ1-5, the V gene TRBV5-4; tentative D call: TRBD1 (6 bases). The ends were cut back, 2 bases at V and 6 bases at J, with 18 bases in the middle. The CDR3 is made up of 16 amino acids. Germline V lookup: CDR1 SGHNT, CDR2 YYREEE (reference sequence). Written as DNA, the CDR3 is TGTGCCAGCAGCTTTGTTCTCAGGGGATGGCGTCAGCCCCAGCATTTT. It codes for CASSFVLRGWRQPQHF.

The rearrangement joins TRBV30 to TRBJ1-2, with D possibly TRBD1 on 5 matching bases. Germline CDR1 GTSNPN, CDR2 SVGIG (reference sequence). Trimming removed 0 bases at V and 2 bases at J, with 13 bases between. The CDR3 loop spans 15 amino acids. The DNA of the CDR3 is TGTGCCTGGAGTGTAAAAGGGGTTAGGAACTATGGCTACACCTTC. Protein product: CAWSVKGVRNYGYTF.

The V gene is TRBV7-2, the J gene TRBJ1-1; maybe TRBD1 (6 bases). The CDR3 runs to 15 residues. CDR1 and CDR2 (germline): SGHTA, FQGNSA. With 5 bases removed from V and 0 bases from J, the gap between germline ends came to 13 bases. CDR3 in DNA: TGTGCCAGCAGCCCAAGACAGGCCATGAACACTGAAGCTTTCTTT. It translates to CASSPRQAMNTEAFF.

The chain recombines TRBV7-7 with TRBJ2-2; tentative D call: TRBD2 (6 bases). Looked up from germline, CDR1 is SSHAT and CDR2 is FNYEAQ (reference sequence). Trimming stripped 1 base from V and 5 bases from J, with 14 bases between. CDR3 size: 16 residues. For the CDR3, the DNA is TGTGCCAGCAGCTTAGGGACGGGAGAGGGGACCGGGGAGCTGTTTTTT. This sequence encodes CASSLGTGEGTGELFF.

The J gene is TRBJ2-1, the V gene TRBV5-4, with 9 bases lining up with TRBD2. Germline values: CDR1 SGHNT, CDR2 YYREEE (reference sequence). After removal of 0 bases from V and 2 bases from J, the junction contained 0 bases not matched to a gene. The CDR3 extends over 15 amino acids. The CDR3 DNA reads TGTGCCAGCAGCTTGGGACTAGCGGCCTACAATGAGCAGTTCTTC. It yields the protein CASSLGLAAYNEQFF.

V is TRBV7-2 and J is TRBJ1-1, with D possibly being TRBD1 (5 bases). The CDR3 contains 13 residues. Trimming removed 0 bases from V and 11 bases from J, with 13 bases in between. The germline V gene encodes CDR1 SGHTA and CDR2 FQGNSA. As DNA, the CDR3 is TGTGCCAGCAGCTTAGCGCTCGGAGGGACGGCTTTCTTT. Translation: CASSLALGGTAFF.

This clone has more than one count but fewer than ten. The chain uses TRBV19 and TRBJ1-5; no reliable D call. Looked up from germline, CDR1 is LNHDA and CDR2 is SQIVND (reference sequence). With 6 bases removed from V and 3 bases from J, the gap between germline ends came to 12 bases. The CDR3 contains 14 residues. CDR3 nucleotides: TGTGCCAGTAGGCAGGCAACCTTCAATCAGCCCCAGCATTTT. Translated: CASRQATFNQPQHF. The complete variable domain, with remaining parts taken from reference TRBV19 and TRBJ1-5, reads DGGITQSPKYLFRKEGQNVTLSCEQNLNHDAMYWYRQDPGQGLRLIYYSQIVNDFQKGDIAEGYSVSREKKESFPLTVTSAQKNPTAFYLCASRQATFNQPQHFGDGTRLSIL.

The rearrangement uses TRBV5-1 and TRBJ2-7, with D perhaps TRBD1 (5 bases). Germline CDR1 is SGHRS and CDR2 is YFSETQ. The CDR3 has 14 residues. V was trimmed by 5 bases and J by 6 bases, leaving 18 bases between them. CDR3 protein: CASSFGAGKSEQYF. For the CDR3, the DNA is TGCGCCAGCAGTTTTGGGGCAGGGAAGTCCGAGCAGTACTTC. The full variable domain, completed using reference TRBV5-1 and TRBJ2-7, is KAGVTQTPRYLIKTRGQQVTLSCSPISGHRSVSWYQQTPGQGLQFLFEYFSETQRNKGNFPGRFSGRQFSNSRSEMNVSTLELGDSALYLCASSFGAGKSEQYFGPGTRLTVT.

Turning to this clone: This sample also contains other DNA sequences that code for the same CDR3. The chain joins TRBV4-1 to TRBJ1-1; D call uncertain. The CDR3 sequence is 13 residues long. Per germline, CDR1 MGHRA and CDR2 YSYEKL. Trimming took off 1 base at V and 2 bases at J, with 5 bases between the two ends. In nucleotides, the CDR3 is TGCGCCAGCAGCCAAGGGGGAAACACTGAAGCTTTCTTT. Translation: CASSQGGNTEAFF.

The chain carries TRBV21-1 and TRBJ2-4; TRBD1 is the table's D call and was not checked against the DNA. TRBV21-1 is recorded as a pseudogene. CDR3 length equals 14 residues. This CDR3 is CASSFWGRVGIQYF. For the CDR3, the DNA is TGTGCCAGCAGCTTTTGGGGCAGGGTAGGCATTCAGTACTTC.

This clone showed up many times. The genes are TRBV4-2 and TRBJ2-7; 7 nucleotides match TRBD2. This CDR3 is 14 amino acids long. CDR1 and CDR2 from the germline V gene are LGHNA and YNFKEQ. V lost 1 base to trimming and J lost 3 bases; unmatched junction nucleotides: 3. CDR3 in DNA: TGTGCCAGCAGCCAAGGGTGGGAGGGCTACGAGCAGTACTTC. Translation: CASSQGWEGYEQYF.

J is TRBJ1-1 and V is TRBV5-1, with D perhaps matching TRBD1 (6 bases). This CDR3 comprises 15 residues. V was pared by 4 bases and J by 0 bases, with 13 bases between. The V gene's germline CDR1 is SGHRS and CDR2 YFSETQ. CDR3 amino acids: CASSPTTGLNTEAFF. The CDR3 DNA reads as TGCGCCAGCAGCCCGACTACAGGGTTGAACACTGAAGCTTTCTTT.

The chain combines TRBV28 with TRBJ2-7; 9 nucleotides agree with TRBD2. The CDR3 totals 16 residues. Trimming removed 5 bases from V and 0 bases from J; junction bases left unmatched: 8. Germline V CDR1 and CDR2: MDHEN, SYDVKM. This CDR3 is CASSTPSGRPSYEQYF. The CDR3 bases are TGTGCCAGCAGTACCCCCAGCGGGAGGCCCTCCTACGAGCAGTACTTC.

The rearrangement joins TRBV2 to TRBJ2-3; D might be TRBD2 (6 bases). Trimming left V 6 bases short and J 7 bases short, with 14 bases between. Germline CDR1 reads SNHLY; CDR2 reads FYNNEI. The CDR3 has 13 amino acids. CDR3 residues: CASSLDRGYTQYF. The CDR3 DNA is TGTGCCAGCAGCCTGGACCGGGGGTATACGCAGTATTTT. Full variable domain (rest looked up from reference TRBV2 and TRBJ2-3): EPEVTQTPSHQVTQMGQEVILRCVPISNHLYFYWYRQILGQKVEFLVSFYNNEISEKSEIFDDQFSVERPDGSNFTLKIRSTKLEDSAMYFCASSLDRGYTQYFGPGTRLTVL.

The genes are TRBV7-9 and TRBJ2-3; tentatively, D is TRBD1 (5 bases). Germline CDR1 reads SEHNR; CDR2 reads FQNEAQ (reference sequence). Trimming removed 0 bases at V and 5 bases at J, with 9 bases between. The length of the CDR3 is 14 residues. For the CDR3, the DNA is TGTGCCAGCAGCTTAGCAGGGGCCCAAGATACGCAGTATTTT. Protein sequence: CASSLAGAQDTQYF.

The gene calls are TRBV4-2 and TRBJ1-2, with 9 positions matching TRBD1. Germline CDR1 LGHNA, CDR2 YNFKEQ. The CDR3 runs 14 residues. Trimming removed 8 bases from V and 2 bases from J; junction bases left unmatched: 6. CDR3 loop: CASGPGTGNYGYTF. The CDR3 nucleotides are TGTGCCAGCGGCCCCGGGACAGGGAACTATGGCTACACCTTC.

The chain has TRBV10-3 and TRBJ2-7; tentative D call: TRBD2 (6 bases). The CDR3 runs 19 residues. Germline CDR1 and CDR2: ENHRY and SYGVKD. Trimming shortened V by 5 bases and J by 5 bases, and 31 bases separated the two germline ends. This CDR3 is CAISSKVYRGDPEGDEQYF. The CDR3 DNA is TGTGCCATCAGTAGTAAGGTGTACAGAGGGGACCCGGAGGGTGACGAGCAGTACTTC.

This clone was detected once. The gene calls are TRBV7-3 and TRBJ2-3, with D uncertain. This CDR3 spans 14 amino acids. Germline loops: CDR1 SGHTA, CDR2 FQGTGA. The V end was cut by 3 bases, the J end by 1 base, with 8 bases between. CDR3 DNA: TGTGCCAGCAGCTTGTCCTTCCGCACAGATACGCAGTATTTT. Amino acid sequence: CASSLSFRTDTQYF.

The rearrangement links TRBV7-2 to TRBJ2-7; D not certain. The V end lost 1 base, the J end lost 0 bases, and 13 bases lay between the germline ends. The CDR3 spans 16 residues. CDR1 is SGHTA and CDR2 is FQGNSA in the germline V gene. The CDR3 here is CASSLESGVHSYEQYF. The DNA of the CDR3 is TGTGCCAGCAGCTTAGAAAGTGGCGTACACTCCTACGAGCAGTACTTC.

The rearrangement links TRBV28 to TRBJ2-7, with D perhaps assigned TRBD1 or TRBD2 (6 bases each). The V and J ends lost 6 bases and 1 base respectively, with 13 bases between them. This CDR3 contains 14 residues. The germline CDR1 and CDR2 sequences are MDHEN and SYDVKM. The CDR3 protein is CASSPGGRSYEQYF. The CDR3 DNA reads TGTGCCAGCAGCCCCGGGGGCAGGTCCTACGAGCAGTACTTC.

This sequence joins TRBV10-3 and TRBJ2-7, with 10 bases that match TRBD1. Trimming cost V 10 bases and J 2 bases; bases outside gene matches: 11. Germline CDR1 is ENHRY and CDR2 is SYGVKD. CDR3 size: 15 residues. The CDR3 is CATLLGQGIAYEQYF. CDR3 DNA sequence: TGTGCCACCCTACTGGGACAGGGGATTGCCTACGAGCAGTACTTC.

This clone was observed a handful of times. This sequence joins TRBV19 and TRBJ1-2, with 8 bases that match TRBD1. After removal of 6 bases from V and 0 bases from J, the junction contained 9 bases not matched to a gene. Germline V gene data show CDR1 as LNHDA and CDR2 as SQIVND (reference sequence). This CDR3 contains 16 residues. The CDR3 is CASSPGQVAANYGYTF. For the CDR3, the DNA is TGTGCCAGTAGCCCGGGACAGGTTGCAGCTAACTATGGCTACACCTTC.

This rearrangement joins TRBV7-2 to TRBJ2-3; the D is unclear. This CDR3 has 13 residues. Germline V lookup: CDR1 SGHTA, CDR2 FQGNSA. The V and J ends lost 4 bases and 6 bases respectively, with 11 bases between them. The DNA for the CDR3 is TGTGCCAGCAGCTCGGCGCCGGCGGATACGCAGTATTTT. Protein sequence: CASSSAPADTQYF.